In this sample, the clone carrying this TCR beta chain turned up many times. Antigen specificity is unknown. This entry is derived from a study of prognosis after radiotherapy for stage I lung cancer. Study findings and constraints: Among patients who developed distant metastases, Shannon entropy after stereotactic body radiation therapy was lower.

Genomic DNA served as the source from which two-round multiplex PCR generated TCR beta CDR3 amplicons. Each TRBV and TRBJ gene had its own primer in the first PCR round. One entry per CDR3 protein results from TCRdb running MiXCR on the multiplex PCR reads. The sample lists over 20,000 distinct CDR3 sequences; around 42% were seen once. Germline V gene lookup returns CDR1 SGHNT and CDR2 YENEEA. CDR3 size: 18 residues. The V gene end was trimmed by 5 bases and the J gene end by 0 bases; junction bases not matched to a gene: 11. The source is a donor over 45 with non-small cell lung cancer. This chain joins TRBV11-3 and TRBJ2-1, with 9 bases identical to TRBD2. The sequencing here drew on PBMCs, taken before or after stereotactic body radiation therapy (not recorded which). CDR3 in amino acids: CASSPTLAGASSYNEQFF. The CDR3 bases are TGTGCCAGCAGCCCGACATTAGCGGGAGCGAGCTCCTACAATGAGCAGTTCTTC.